This TCR beta chain was recorded in a study of T cell responses to AZD1222 COVID-19 vaccine (dated by TCRdb to about 2021). In terms of the full investigation: AZD1222 recipients given second doses at about 4 weeks or at about 12 weeks were pooled, since spike-specific TCR depth and breadth were not found to differ between the two schedules. TCR sequencing was performed for approximately 240 trial participants, of whom about 200 were given two doses of AZD1222 and 26 were given two doses of MenACWY control vaccine. Enrollment into the trials was organized by age into subgroups of 18-55, 56-69 and 70-plus years, and those subgroups contained about 150, 27 and 61 TCR-sequenced participants, respectively.

Note on this clone: Its antigen is currently not known. Per-base quality was not reported, and no clone a single base away is much larger than it.

Between the V and J ends, shortened by 0 bases and 3 bases respectively, the junction contains 5 bases. From its cysteine to its phenylalanine, the CDR3 spans 13 amino acids. The read is trimmed to its CDR3 DNA, 39 bases read in frame from base 1. The time point label corresponds to: baseline before first vaccination. Vaccinee samples came from UK trials COV001 and COV002, including a single-blind randomized controlled phase 2/3 trial of AZD1222 (ChAdOx1 nCoV-19) in healthy adults. Trial participant PBMC samples were collected at day 0 and day 28 after the second dose for TCRbeta chain sequencing. The CDR3 regions of human TCRbeta chains were analyzed by immunosequencing. The original methods were these. Repertoire TCRs were checked for matches against a reference library of SARS-CoV-2-specific TCRs that had been generated using the MIRA antigen-specificity platform. Breadth meant the fraction of unique TCRs that were SARS-CoV-2-associated, whereas depth meant the fraction of total T cells that were SARS-CoV-2-associated. Using the MIRA data, each spike-specific TCR was mapped to the spike region that the TCR reacts to and placed in a CD4 or CD8 class. Log10-transformed breadth and depth values were compared by one-way ANOVA with Sidak's multiple comparisons tests. What TCRdb holds here is the immuneACCESS table cut down to in-frame rearrangements. Part of the clones is not present; checked against another copy, under half of the missing clones reflect an unresolved V gene, and the others are unexplained. For V, J and clone size, that table is used; D and trimming come from the DNA. The sample yields 65,000 to 75,000 clones; under 90% were counted once. Together, the top ten hold roughly 20% of the sample.

Summary of the overall study and its limitations: Reportedly, almost half of the unique spike-specific TCRs recognized epitopes lying outside the regions that are mutated in the B.1.351 and B.1.1.7 variants. In the small 56-69-year group, the increase in depth fell short of significance, most likely because of low power. After two AZD1222 doses, spike-specific TCR breadth and depth were significantly higher than at day 0 and than in MenACWY recipients. CD4 TCRs associated with the vaccine covered the entire spike protein, and the dominant responses were in regions 160-218 and 743-854. Only a handful of AZD1222 recipients were SARS-CoV-2 seropositive at baseline, limiting conclusions about previously exposed vaccinees. Because no day 14 peak-response samples were available, repertoires were characterized only after the peak T cell response. Participants were mostly white British and included more females than males, and it was suggested by the authors that clonal diversity may have been underestimated.

Rearrangement joined TRBV12-3 or TRBV12-4 to TRBJ1-1; a weak D assignment points to TRBD1 (5 bases agree). The sample was peripheral blood, taken on day 0 of AZD1222 vaccination. This TCR was recovered from an adult in good health. The CDR3 is CASSLAGDTEAFF. The sequenced DNA is TGTGCCAGCAGTTTAGCAGGGGACACTGAAGCTTTCTTT.